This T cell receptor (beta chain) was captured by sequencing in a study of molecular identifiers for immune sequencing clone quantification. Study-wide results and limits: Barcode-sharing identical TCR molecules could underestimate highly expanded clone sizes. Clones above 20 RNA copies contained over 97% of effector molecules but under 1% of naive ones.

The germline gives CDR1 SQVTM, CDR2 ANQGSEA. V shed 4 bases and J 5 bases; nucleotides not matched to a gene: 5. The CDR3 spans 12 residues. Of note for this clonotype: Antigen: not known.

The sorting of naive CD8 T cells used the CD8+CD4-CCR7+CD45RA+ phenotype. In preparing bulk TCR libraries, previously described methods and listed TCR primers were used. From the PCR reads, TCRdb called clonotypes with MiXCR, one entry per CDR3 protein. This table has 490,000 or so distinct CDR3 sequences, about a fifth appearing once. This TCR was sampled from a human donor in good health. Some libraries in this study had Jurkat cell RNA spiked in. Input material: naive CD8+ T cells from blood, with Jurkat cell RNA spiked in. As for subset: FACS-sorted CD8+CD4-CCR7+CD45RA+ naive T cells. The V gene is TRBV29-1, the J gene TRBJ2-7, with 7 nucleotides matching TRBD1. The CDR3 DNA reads TGCAGCGTTGTTGGGACAGATCACGAGCAGTACTTC. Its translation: CSVVGTDHEQYF.